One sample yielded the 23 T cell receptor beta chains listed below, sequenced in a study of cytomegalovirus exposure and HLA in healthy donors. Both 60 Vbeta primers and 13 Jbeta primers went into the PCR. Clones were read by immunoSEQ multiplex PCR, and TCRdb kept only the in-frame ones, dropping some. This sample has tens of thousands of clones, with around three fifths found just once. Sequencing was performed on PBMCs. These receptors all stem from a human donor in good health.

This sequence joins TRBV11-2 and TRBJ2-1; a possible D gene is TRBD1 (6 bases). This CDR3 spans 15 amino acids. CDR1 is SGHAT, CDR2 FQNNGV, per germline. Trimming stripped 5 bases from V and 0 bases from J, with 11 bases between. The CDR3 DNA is TGTGCCAGCAGCCGGACAGACAGCTCCTACAATGAGCAGTTCTTC. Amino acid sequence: CASSRTDSSYNEQFF.

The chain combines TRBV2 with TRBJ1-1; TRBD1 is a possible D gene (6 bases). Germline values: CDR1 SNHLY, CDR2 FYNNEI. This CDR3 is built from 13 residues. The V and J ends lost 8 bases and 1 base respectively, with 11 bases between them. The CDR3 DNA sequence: TGTGCCAGCCTACAGGGTTGGAACACTGAAGCTTTCTTT. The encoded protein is CASLQGWNTEAFF.

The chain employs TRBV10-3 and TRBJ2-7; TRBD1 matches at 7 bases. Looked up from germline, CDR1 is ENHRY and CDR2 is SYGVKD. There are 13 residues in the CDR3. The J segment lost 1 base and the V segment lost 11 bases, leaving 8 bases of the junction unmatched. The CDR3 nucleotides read TGTGCCCTCCCGGAACAGGGGTCCTACGAGCAGTACTTC. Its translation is CALPEQGSYEQYF.

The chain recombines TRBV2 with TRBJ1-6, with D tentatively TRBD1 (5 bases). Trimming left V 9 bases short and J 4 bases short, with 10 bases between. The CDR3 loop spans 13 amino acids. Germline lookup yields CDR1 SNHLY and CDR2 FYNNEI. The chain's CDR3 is CARGGTYNSPLHF. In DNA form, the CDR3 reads TGTGCCAGGGGGGGGACTTATAATTCACCCCTCCACTTT. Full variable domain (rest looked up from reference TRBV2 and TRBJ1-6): EPEVTQTPSHQVTQMGQEVILRCVPISNHLYFYWYRQILGQKVEFLVSFYNNEISEKSEIFDDQFSVERPDGSNFTLKIRSTKLEDSAMYFCARGGTYNSPLHFGNGTRLTVT.

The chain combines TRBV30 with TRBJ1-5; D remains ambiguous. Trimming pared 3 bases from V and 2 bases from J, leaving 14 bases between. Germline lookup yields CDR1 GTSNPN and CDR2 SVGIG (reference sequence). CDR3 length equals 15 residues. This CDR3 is CAWRTTGFGNQPQHF. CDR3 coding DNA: TGTGCCTGGAGAACGACGGGTTTCGGCAATCAGCCCCAGCATTTT.

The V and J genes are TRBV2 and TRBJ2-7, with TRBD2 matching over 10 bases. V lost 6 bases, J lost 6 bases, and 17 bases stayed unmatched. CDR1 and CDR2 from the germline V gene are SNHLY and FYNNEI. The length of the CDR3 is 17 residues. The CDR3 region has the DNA TGTGCCAGCAGCCCCCGCCGGAGCGGGGGGGCCTTAGGCGAGCAGTACTTC. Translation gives CASSPRRSGGALGEQYF.

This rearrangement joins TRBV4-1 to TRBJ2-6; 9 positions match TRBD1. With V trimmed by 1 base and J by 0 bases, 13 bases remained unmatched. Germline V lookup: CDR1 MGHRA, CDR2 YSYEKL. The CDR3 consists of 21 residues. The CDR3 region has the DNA TGCGCCAGCAGCCAAGGTCGGCTCCGGGACAGGGACCTCTCTGGGGCCAACGTCCTGACTTTC. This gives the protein CASSQGRLRDRDLSGANVLTF.

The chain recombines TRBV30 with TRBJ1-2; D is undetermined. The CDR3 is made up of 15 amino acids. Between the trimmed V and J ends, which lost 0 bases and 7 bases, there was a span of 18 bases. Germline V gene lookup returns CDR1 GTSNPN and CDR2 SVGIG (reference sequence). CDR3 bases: TGTGCCTGGAGTGTACTGGCCGGAGGGTTAAGTGGCTACACCTTC. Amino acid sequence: CAWSVLAGGLSGYTF.

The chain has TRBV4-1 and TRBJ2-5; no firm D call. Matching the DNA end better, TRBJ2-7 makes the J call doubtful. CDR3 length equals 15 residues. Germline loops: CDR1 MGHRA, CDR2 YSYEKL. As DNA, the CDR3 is TGCGCCAGCAGCCAAGGGGCACCTTACTCCTACGAGCAGTACTTC. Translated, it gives CASSQGAPYSYEQYF.

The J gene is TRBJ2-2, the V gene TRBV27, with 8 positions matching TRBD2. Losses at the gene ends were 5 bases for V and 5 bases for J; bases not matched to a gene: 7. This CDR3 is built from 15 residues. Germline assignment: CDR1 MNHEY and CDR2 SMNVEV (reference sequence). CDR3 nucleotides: TGTGCCAGCAGTACACGGGGGGGGGAAACCGGGGAGCTGTTTTTT. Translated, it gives CASSTRGGETGELFF.

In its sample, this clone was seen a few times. The CDR3 sequence: CASSFRDGSGAQYF. CDR3 DNA: TGTGCCAGCAGCTTCAGAGACGGATCCGGGGCCCAGTACTTC. The chain couples TRBV7-9 to TRBJ2-5, with D maybe TRBD2 (5 bases). Trimming removed 3 bases at V and 9 bases at J, with 17 bases between. This CDR3 spans 14 amino acids. Germline-derived CDR1 and CDR2 are SEHNR and FQNEAQ (reference sequence).

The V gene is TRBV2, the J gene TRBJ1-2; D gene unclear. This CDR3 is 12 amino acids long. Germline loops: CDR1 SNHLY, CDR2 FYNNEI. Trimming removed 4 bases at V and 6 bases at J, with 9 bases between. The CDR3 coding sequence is TGTGCCAGCAGTGTAGGAGAGAATGGCTACACCTTC. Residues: CASSVGENGYTF.

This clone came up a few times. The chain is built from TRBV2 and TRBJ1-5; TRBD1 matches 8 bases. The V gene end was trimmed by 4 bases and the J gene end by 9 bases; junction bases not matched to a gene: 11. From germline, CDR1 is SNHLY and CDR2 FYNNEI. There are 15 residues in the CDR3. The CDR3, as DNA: TGTGCCAGCAGTGTCGGGCAGGGGGCGGTTTGGCCCCAGCATTTT. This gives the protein CASSVGQGAVWPQHF.

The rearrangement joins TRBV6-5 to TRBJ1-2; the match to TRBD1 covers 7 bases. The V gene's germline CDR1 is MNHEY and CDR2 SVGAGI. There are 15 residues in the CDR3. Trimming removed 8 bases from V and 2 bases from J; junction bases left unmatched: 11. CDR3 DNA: TGTGCCAGCTGTAGACAGGGCCGATCGAACTATGGCTACACCTTC. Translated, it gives CASCRQGRSNYGYTF.

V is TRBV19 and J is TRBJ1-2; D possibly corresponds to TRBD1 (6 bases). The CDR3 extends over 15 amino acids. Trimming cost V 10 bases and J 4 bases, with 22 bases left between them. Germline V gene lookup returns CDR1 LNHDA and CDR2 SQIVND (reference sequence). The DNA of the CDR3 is TGTGCCACTTCGACCGGGACAAGAGGGGGCTATGGCTACACCTTC. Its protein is CATSTGTRGGYGYTF.

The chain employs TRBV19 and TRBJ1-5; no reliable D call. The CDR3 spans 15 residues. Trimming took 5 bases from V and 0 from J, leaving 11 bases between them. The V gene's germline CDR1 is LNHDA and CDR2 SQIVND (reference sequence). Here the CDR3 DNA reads TGTGCCAGTAGTTCCACACACTATAGCAATCAGCCCCAGCATTTT. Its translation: CASSSTHYSNQPQHF.

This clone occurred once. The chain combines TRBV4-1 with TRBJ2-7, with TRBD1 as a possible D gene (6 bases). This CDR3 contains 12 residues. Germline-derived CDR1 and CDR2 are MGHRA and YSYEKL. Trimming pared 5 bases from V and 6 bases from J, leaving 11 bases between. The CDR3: CASSEMTGEQYF. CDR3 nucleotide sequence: TGCGCCAGCAGCGAAATGACAGGCGAGCAGTACTTC.

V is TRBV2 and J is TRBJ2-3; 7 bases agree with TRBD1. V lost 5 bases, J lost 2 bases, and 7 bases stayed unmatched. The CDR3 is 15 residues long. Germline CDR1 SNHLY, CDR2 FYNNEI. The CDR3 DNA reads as TGTGCCAGCAGTCCCACAGGGGCGTACACAGATACGCAGTATTTT. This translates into CASSPTGAYTDTQYF.

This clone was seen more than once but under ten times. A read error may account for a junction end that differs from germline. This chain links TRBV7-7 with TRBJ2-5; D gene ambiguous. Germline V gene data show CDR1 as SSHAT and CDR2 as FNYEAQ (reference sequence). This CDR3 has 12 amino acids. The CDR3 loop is CASSSSMETQYF. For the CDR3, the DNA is TGTGCTAGCAGCTCGAGTATGGAGACCCAGTACTTC. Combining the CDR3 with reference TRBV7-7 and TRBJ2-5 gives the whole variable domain GAGVSQSPRYKVTKRGQDVTLRCDPISSHATLYWYQQALGQGPEFLTYFNYEAQPDKSGLPSDRFSAERPEGSISTLTIQRTEQRDSAMYRCASSSSMETQYFGPGTRLLVL.

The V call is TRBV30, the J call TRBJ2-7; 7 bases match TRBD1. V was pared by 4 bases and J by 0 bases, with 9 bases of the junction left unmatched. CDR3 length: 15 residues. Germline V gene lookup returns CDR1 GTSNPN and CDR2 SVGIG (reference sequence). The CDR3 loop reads CAWINRGRSSYEQYF. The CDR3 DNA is TGTGCCTGGATAAACAGGGGACGGAGCTCCTACGAGCAGTACTTC.

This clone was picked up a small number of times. The CDR3 DNA sequence: TGTGCCGGCCGGCCCAGGGACAGCCGAAAAGAAGCTAATGAAAAACTGTTTTTT. This encodes CAGRPRDSRKEANEKLFF. The chain couples TRBV27 to TRBJ1-4; 7 bases agree with TRBD1. This CDR3 has 18 amino acids. Germline V gene data show CDR1 as MNHEY and CDR2 as SMNVEV (reference sequence). J lost 3 bases, V lost 11 bases, and 21 bases had no gene match.

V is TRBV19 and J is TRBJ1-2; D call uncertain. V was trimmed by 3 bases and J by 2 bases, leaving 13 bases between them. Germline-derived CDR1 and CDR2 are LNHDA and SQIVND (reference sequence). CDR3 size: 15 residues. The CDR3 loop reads CASSIGPGGNYGYTF. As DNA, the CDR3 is TGTGCCAGTAGTATTGGGCCCGGAGGGAACTATGGCTACACCTTC. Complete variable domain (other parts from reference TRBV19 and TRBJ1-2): DGGITQSPKYLFRKEGQNVTLSCEQNLNHDAMYWYRQDPGQGLRLIYYSQIVNDFQKGDIAEGYSVSREKKESFPLTVTSAQKNPTAFYLCASSIGPGGNYGYTFGSGTRLTVV.

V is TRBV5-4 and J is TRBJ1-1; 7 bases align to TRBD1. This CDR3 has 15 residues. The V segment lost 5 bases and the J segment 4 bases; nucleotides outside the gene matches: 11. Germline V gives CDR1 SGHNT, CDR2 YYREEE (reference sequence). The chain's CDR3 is CASSQMQGVSTEAFF. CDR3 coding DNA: TGTGCCAGCAGTCAAATGCAGGGGGTGAGCACTGAAGCTTTCTTT.